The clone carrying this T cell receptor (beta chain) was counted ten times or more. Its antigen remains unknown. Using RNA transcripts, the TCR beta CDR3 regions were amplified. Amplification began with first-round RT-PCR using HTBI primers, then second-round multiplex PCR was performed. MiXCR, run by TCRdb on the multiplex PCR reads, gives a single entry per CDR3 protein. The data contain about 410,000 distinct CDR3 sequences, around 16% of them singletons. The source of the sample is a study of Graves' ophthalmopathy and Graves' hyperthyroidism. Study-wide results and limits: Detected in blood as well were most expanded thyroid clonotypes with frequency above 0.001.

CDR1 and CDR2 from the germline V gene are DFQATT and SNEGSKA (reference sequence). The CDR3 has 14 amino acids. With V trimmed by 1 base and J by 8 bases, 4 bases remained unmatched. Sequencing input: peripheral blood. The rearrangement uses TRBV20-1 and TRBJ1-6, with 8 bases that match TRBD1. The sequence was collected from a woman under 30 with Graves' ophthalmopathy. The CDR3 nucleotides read TGCAGTGCTAGAGGACAGGGGAGCTATTCACCCCTCCACTTT. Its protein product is CSARGQGSYSPLHF.